The 14 T cell receptor beta chains in this list originate from one sample, sequenced in a study of beta chain features in type 1 diabetes. Study observations and caveats: People with Type 1 diabetes carried modestly yet significantly shorter TCRB CDR3s in all four CD4+ subsets.

These receptors are not linked to any known antigen. Expressed TCRB transcripts were sequenced because the isolated RNA had all been reverse transcribed beforehand. The data were produced by immunoSEQ multiplex PCR, yet TCRdb's version contains in-frame clones alone and is incomplete. The data hold about 130,000 clones, with 9% observed a single time. The specimen was central memory CD4+ T cells from blood. The receptors come from a man aged 25 to 40 with type 1 diabetes.

The genes are TRBV28 and TRBJ1-3; D may be TRBD1 (5 bases). Per germline, CDR1 MDHEN and CDR2 SYDVKM. This CDR3 comprises 13 residues. Trimming removed 8 bases at V and 2 bases at J, with 10 bases between. This CDR3 reads CASCWGAGNTIYF. DNA for the CDR3: TGTGCCAGCTGCTGGGGGGCTGGAAACACCATATATTTT.

This chain joins TRBV5-1 and TRBJ2-1, with a weak D call TRBD1 (5 bases). The CDR3 is 13 residues long. V dropped 0 bases and J dropped 6 bases, with 7 bases sitting between them. CDR1 is SGHRS, CDR2 YFSETQ, per germline. This chain's CDR3 is CASSLGQSNEQFF. The DNA for the CDR3 is TGCGCCAGCAGCTTGGGACAGTCCAATGAGCAGTTCTTC.

This clone was counted a few times. The chain combines TRBV28 with TRBJ2-7; 7 positions match TRBD1. V was pared by 4 bases and J by 6 bases, with 3 bases of the junction left unmatched. Per the germline V gene, CDR1 is MDHEN and CDR2 is SYDVKM. CDR3 length: 12 residues. The CDR3 DNA reads TGTGCCAGCAGTTCTTCAGGGGGCGAGCAGTACTTC. Amino acid sequence: CASSSSGGEQYF.

This clone showed up just a few times. The chain is built from TRBV4-3 and TRBJ2-5; tentative D call: TRBD1 (5 bases). Germline assignment: CDR1 LGHNA and CDR2 YSLEER. The CDR3 loop spans 15 amino acids. Trimming removed 1 base at V and 4 bases at J, with 13 bases between. This CDR3 reads CASSQGTFEVETQYF. The CDR3 DNA is TGCGCCAGCAGCCAAGGGACATTTGAGGTAGAGACCCAGTACTTC.

The genes are TRBV29-1 and TRBJ2-5; D is uncertain. Germline values: CDR1 SQVTM, CDR2 ANQGSEA. The V gene lost 7 bases and the J gene lost 4 bases, with 10 bases spanning the gap. This CDR3 comprises 11 residues. CDR3 coding DNA: TGCAGCGCCCACAGTGGAGAGACCCAGTACTTC. The encoded protein is CSAHSGETQYF.

The table lists this clone with a few counts. The genes are TRBV7-6 and TRBJ2-7; 10 bases are shared with TRBD2. This CDR3 is 16 amino acids long. Trimming took 1 base from V and 2 from J; bases not matched to a gene: 5. CDR1 is SGHVS and CDR2 is FNYEAQ in the germline V gene. CDR3 nucleotide sequence: TGTGCCAGCAGCTTAGAAATAGCGGGGGGCGCCTACGAGCAGTACTTC. Translation: CASSLEIAGGAYEQYF.

This clone has only a few counts. The chain links TRBV5-1 to TRBJ2-7, with D possibly matching TRBD1 (6 bases). CDR1 is SGHRS and CDR2 is YFSETQ in the germline V gene. V lost 4 bases and J 3 bases, leaving 14 bases between the germline ends. This CDR3 contains 14 residues. The CDR3 spells CASSQGGTNYEQYF. The DNA of the CDR3 is TGCGCCAGCAGCCAAGGGGGAACCAACTACGAGCAGTACTTC. The complete variable domain, with remaining parts taken from reference TRBV5-1 and TRBJ2-7, reads KAGVTQTPRYLIKTRGQQVTLSCSPISGHRSVSWYQQTPGQGLQFLFEYFSETQRNKGNFPGRFSGRQFSNSRSEMNVSTLELGDSALYLCASSQGGTNYEQYFGPGTRLTVT.

The rearrangement uses TRBV30 and TRBJ1-2, with TRBD1 matching 11 bases. The CDR3 has 14 amino acids. V lost 2 bases and J lost 5; bases outside the gene matches: 4. CDR1 is GTSNPN and CDR2 is SVGIG in the germline V gene (reference sequence). CDR3 protein: CAWSRRDRGYGYTF. The CDR3 bases are TGTGCCTGGAGTAGAAGGGACAGGGGGTATGGCTACACCTTC.

The chain joins TRBV6-5 to TRBJ2-7; 11 bases map to TRBD1. The V and J ends lost 5 bases and 5 bases, in that order; junction bases with no gene match: 8. This CDR3 comprises 15 residues. Germline loops: CDR1 MNHEY, CDR2 SVGAGI. CDR3 DNA: TGTGCCAGCAGTGCCGGACAGGGGGCCTACGACGAGCAGTACTTC. Its protein product is CASSAGQGAYDEQYF.

The chain combines TRBV28 with TRBJ2-2; D remains ambiguous. The germline V gene has CDR1 MDHEN and CDR2 SYDVKM. This CDR3 is built from 11 residues. Deletions cut 6 bases from V and 8 bases from J, with 7 bases between. The CDR3 loop is CASSSKGELFF. CDR3 DNA: TGTGCCAGCAGCAGTAAGGGGGAGCTGTTTTTT.

This sequence joins TRBV18 and TRBJ1-1; no clear D. Trimming removed 2 bases from V and 8 bases from J, with 9 bases in between. The CDR3 spans 12 residues. Germline V gene sequence: CDR1 KGHSH, CDR2 LQKENI. CDR3 amino acids: CASSPSAGEAFF. The DNA of the CDR3 is TGTGCCAGCTCACCATCCGCAGGCGAAGCTTTCTTT. The full variable domain, its missing parts supplied by reference TRBV18 and TRBJ1-1, is NAGVMQNPRHLVRRRGQEARLRCSPMKGHSHVYWYRQLPEEGLKFMVYLQKENIIDESGMPKERFSAEFPKEGPSILRIQQVVRGDSAAYFCASSPSAGEAFFGQGTRLTVV.

The chain employs TRBV29-1 and TRBJ2-3; D might be TRBD2 (6 bases). The V end was cut by 8 bases, the J end by 3 bases, with 12 bases between. The CDR3 length is 12 residues. Germline CDR1 reads SQVTM; CDR2 reads ANQGSEA. The CDR3 protein is CSLLEGTDTQYF. The CDR3 DNA reads as TGCAGCTTATTGGAGGGAACAGATACGCAGTATTTT.

This chain joins TRBV18 and TRBJ2-1, with 11 bases aligning to TRBD2. The CDR3 is 15 residues long. The germline gives CDR1 KGHSH, CDR2 LQKENI. V was pared by 4 bases and J by 2 bases, with 1 base of the junction left unmatched. CDR3 sequence: CASSLLAGAYNEQFF. DNA of the CDR3: TGTGCCAGCTCACTACTAGCGGGAGCCTACAATGAGCAGTTCTTC.

This chain links TRBV19 with TRBJ2-2, with 10 bases matching TRBD1. J was trimmed by 4 bases and V by 10 bases; bases with no gene match: 6. CDR3 length: 14 residues. Germline-derived CDR1 and CDR2 are LNHDA and SQIVND (reference sequence). CDR3 nucleotides: TGTGCCACCACCAGGACAGGGGGCACCGGGGAGCTGTTTTTT. This encodes CATTRTGGTGELFF.